These 24 T cell receptor beta chains were sequenced from one sample in a study of shared clonotypes between healthy human individuals. TCRdb's table, derived via immunoSEQ multiplex PCR, lists solely in-frame clones and lacks some. This table has millions of clones, roughly 95% appearing once. The sequencing sample was made of naive CD4+ T cells sorted from blood. The subset denotes: CD45RA+ positively selected. The receptors stem from a man aged 18 to 30 in good health.

This chain links TRBV27 with TRBJ1-2, with 10 bases matching TRBD1. Per the germline V gene, CDR1 is MNHEY and CDR2 is SMNVEV (reference sequence). The V gene end was trimmed by 6 bases and the J gene end by 6 bases; junction bases not matched to a gene: 7. The CDR3 is 14 residues long. As DNA, the CDR3 is TGTGCCAGCAGAAAGGACAGGGGGAGCGATGGCTACACCTTC. This codes for CASRKDRGSDGYTF.

The J gene is TRBJ1-6, the V gene TRBV7-2, with D unresolved. V was shortened by 3 bases and J by 0 bases, with 12 bases between the two germline ends. The length of the CDR3 is 17 residues. In germline, CDR1 is SGHTA, CDR2 FQGNSA. The CDR3 sequence is CASSLPGFSSYNSPLHF. The CDR3 DNA is TGTGCCAGCAGCTTGCCGGGGTTCAGCTCCTATAATTCACCCCTCCACTTT.

CDR3 amino acids: CASSSQAGGSYEQYF. As DNA, the CDR3 is TGTGCCAGCTCGTCTCAAGCGGGGGGCTCCTACGAGCAGTACTTC. The J gene is TRBJ2-7, the V gene TRBV18, with 9 bases lining up with TRBD2. CDR1 and CDR2 (germline): KGHSH, LQKENI. Unmatched junction bases numbered 6, after V lost 6 bases and J lost 0 bases. The CDR3 runs to 15 residues.

This clone was seen just once. This sequence joins TRBV6-1 and TRBJ2-7, with 7 nucleotides matching TRBD1. CDR3 length: 13 residues. J lost 3 bases, V lost 5 bases, and 4 bases had no gene match. The germline gives CDR1 MNHNS, CDR2 SASEGT. The CDR3 reads CASSSGQYYEQYF. The CDR3 coding sequence is TGTGCCAGCAGTTCGGGACAGTACTACGAGCAGTACTTC.

CDR3 bases: TGTGCCAGCAGTCTAAGGGGACAGGGTTCCTCTGATGGAAACACCATATATTTT. This gives the protein CASSLRGQGSSDGNTIYF. The genes are TRBV28 and TRBJ1-3; 9 bases are shared with TRBD1. The junction had 14 bases not matched to a gene; V was cut back by 5 bases and J by 3 bases. CDR3 size: 18 residues. The germline V gene has CDR1 MDHEN and CDR2 SYDVKM.

Regarding this clone: Other DNA sequences of this sample code for an identical CDR3. V gene TRBV20-1 combines with J gene TRBJ2-5; D is undetermined. Germline V lookup: CDR1 DFQATT, CDR2 SNEGSKA (reference sequence). The CDR3 runs to 11 residues. Trimming stripped 3 bases from V and 1 base from J, with 3 bases between. This CDR3 reads CSASGQETQYF. For the CDR3, the DNA is TGCAGTGCTAGCGGCCAAGAGACCCAGTACTTC.

This chain uses TRBV4-3 with TRBJ2-2; D tentatively reads TRBD1 or TRBD2 (5 bases each). The CDR3 extends over 16 amino acids. Germline CDR1 is LGHNA and CDR2 is YSLEER. V shed 0 bases and J shed 2 bases, with 10 bases lying between them. CDR3 sequence (DNA): TGCGCCAGCAGCCAAGACAGGGCGGGCAACACCGGGGAGCTGTTTTTT. This translates into CASSQDRAGNTGELFF.

The chain recombines TRBV9 with TRBJ2-3; D is perhaps TRBD1 (6 bases). The CDR3 spans 16 residues. V gave up 0 bases and J gave up 4 bases, with 15 bases separating them. Per germline, CDR1 SGDLS and CDR2 YYNGEE. The CDR3 DNA reads as TGTGCCAGCAGCGTAGGGGGGACAACAGGGTCAGATACGCAGTATTTT. This codes for CASSVGGTTGSDTQYF.

The chain couples TRBV5-6 to TRBJ2-1; 11 bases align to TRBD2. Germline V lookup: CDR1 SGHDT, CDR2 YYEEEE. CDR3 length: 18 amino acids. V lost 4 bases, J lost 0 bases, and 9 bases stayed unmatched. The CDR3 DNA is TGTGCCAGCAGCAAGCCCGGGACTAGCGGTCCCTCCTACAATGAGCAGTTCTTC. Protein product: CASSKPGTSGPSYNEQFF.

This clone was detected only once. The chain recombines TRBV7-6 with TRBJ1-3; D is undetermined. The CDR3 sequence is 13 residues long. Trimming took off 1 base at V and 4 bases at J, with 5 bases between the two ends. Per the germline V gene, CDR1 is SGHVS and CDR2 is FNYEAQ. CDR3 DNA sequence: TGTGCCAGCAGCTTAGATGAGGGAAACACCATATATTTT. Its translation is CASSLDEGNTIYF. Supplemented by reference TRBV7-6 and TRBJ1-3, the full variable domain reads GAGVSQSPRYKVTKRGQDVALRCDPISGHVSLYWYRQALGQGPEFLTYFNYEAQQDKSGLPNDRFSAERPEGSISTLTIQRTEQRDSAMYRCASSLDEGNTIYFGEGSWLTVV.

V is TRBV10-1 and J is TRBJ1-2; D is uncertain. V shed 1 base and J shed 6 bases, with 3 bases lying between them. The CDR3 is 11 residues long. CDR1 is WNHNN, CDR2 SYGVQD, per germline (reference sequence). In DNA form, the CDR3 reads TGCGCCAGCAGTGAGTTGCATGGCTACACCTTC. Translation gives CASSELHGYTF.

The V call is TRBV14, the J call TRBJ1-1; D remains unclear. The germline CDR1 and CDR2 sequences are SGHDN and FVKESK. Trimming cost V 0 bases and J 6 bases, with 14 bases left between them. The CDR3 contains 15 residues. CDR3: CASSQDRRKDAEAFF. CDR3 nucleotides: TGTGCCAGCAGCCAAGATAGAAGAAAGGACGCTGAAGCTTTCTTT.

The rearrangement links TRBV20-1 to TRBJ1-5, with a tentative D call TRBD1 (6 bases). Between the trimmed V and J ends, which lost 5 bases and 6 bases, there was a span of 8 bases. Germline CDR1 is DFQATT and CDR2 is SNEGSKA (reference sequence). This CDR3 contains 11 residues. The CDR3 sequence is CSAQGSQPQHF. CDR3 bases: TGCAGTGCTCAGGGGTCTCAGCCCCAGCATTTT.

The chain carries TRBV4-3 and TRBJ2-1, with unresolved D. V was clipped by 1 base and J by 0 bases, with 10 bases between them. CDR3 length: 16 amino acids. Germline CDR1 reads LGHNA; CDR2 reads YSLEER. The CDR3 bases are TGCGCCAGCAGCCAAGGCGACGCTAGCTCCTACAATGAGCAGTTCTTC. Residues: CASSQGDASSYNEQFF.

The chain carries TRBV14 and TRBJ2-2, with 11 bases aligning to TRBD1. Germline CDR1 is SGHDN and CDR2 is FVKESK. The CDR3 loop spans 20 amino acids. V gave up 0 bases and J gave up 1 base; unmatched junction bases: 10. The CDR3 protein is CASSQEKRTGGAGNTGELFF. The CDR3 DNA reads TGTGCCAGCAGCCAAGAGAAAAGGACAGGGGGCGCTGGGAACACCGGGGAGCTGTTTTTT.

The J gene is TRBJ1-3, the V gene TRBV7-8; D gene ambiguous. CDR3 length equals 16 residues. V lost 5 bases to trimming and J lost 2 bases, with 16 bases between them. Germline V gives CDR1 SGHVS, CDR2 FQNEAQ. The CDR3 DNA follows: TGTGCCAGCAGCCCTTTTTCTAGCGAGGCTGGAAACACCATATATTTT. Its protein product is CASSPFSSEAGNTIYF.

The V call is TRBV7-2, the J call TRBJ1-6; D not resolved. This CDR3 comprises 14 residues. Germline V gene lookup returns CDR1 SGHTA and CDR2 FQGNSA. The ends were cut back, 1 base at V and 7 bases at J, with 8 bases in the middle. Here the CDR3 reads CASSLVTPNSPLHF. Here the CDR3 DNA reads TGTGCCAGCAGCTTAGTTACCCCAAATTCACCCCTCCACTTT.

This clone was detected once. CDR3 amino acids: CASSFSVGERRNTQYF. In nucleotides, the CDR3 is TGTGCCAGCAGTTTCTCGGTGGGGGAGAGGAGGAATACGCAGTATTTT. The chain combines TRBV27 with TRBJ2-3; D possibly matches TRBD1 or TRBD2 (5 bases each). Germline lookup yields CDR1 MNHEY and CDR2 SMNVEV (reference sequence). CDR3 length equals 16 residues. Trimming took off 3 bases at V and 7 bases at J, with 20 bases between the two ends.

The table lists this clone with a count of one. The chain has TRBV7-2 and TRBJ1-1; possible D gene TRBD1, 5 bases. The CDR3 sequence is 15 residues long. Per the germline V gene, CDR1 is SGHTA and CDR2 is FQGNSA. Trimming shortened V by 3 bases and J by 2 bases, and 13 bases separated the two germline ends. The CDR3 nucleotides read TGTGCCAGCAGCTTTTATCAGGGCTATAACACTGAAGCTTTCTTT. Its protein is CASSFYQGYNTEAFF.

Here the CDR3 reads CASRRQGTSGNTIYF. CDR3 nucleotides: TGTGCCAGCAGGAGACAGGGGACCTCTGGAAACACCATATATTTT. This rearrangement joins TRBV28 to TRBJ1-3; 8 bases are shared with TRBD1. V dropped 6 bases and J dropped 0; count of bases not matched to a gene: 4. Germline V CDR1 and CDR2: MDHEN, SYDVKM. CDR3 length equals 15 residues.

As to this clone: Other DNA sequences in this sample translate to the same CDR3. The genes are TRBV30 and TRBJ1-4, with D tentatively TRBD1 (6 bases). CDR1 GTSNPN and CDR2 SVGIG come from the germline V gene (reference sequence). The CDR3 totals 15 residues. The V end lost 0 bases, the J end lost 5 bases, and 13 bases lay between the germline ends. The CDR3 nucleotides read TGTGCCTGGAGTGTACTGGGGGGGCCAAATGAAAAACTGTTTTTT. Its protein is CAWSVLGGPNEKLFF.

With respect to this clone: Other DNA sequences in the sample encode the same CDR3. The chain couples TRBV5-4 to TRBJ2-7, with D tentatively TRBD2 (6 bases). The CDR3 loop spans 13 amino acids. V lost 0 bases to trimming and J lost 2 bases, with 6 bases between them. Germline V lookup: CDR1 SGHNT, CDR2 YYREEE (reference sequence). The CDR3: CASSLGGTYEQYF. The CDR3 nucleotides are TGTGCCAGCAGCTTGGGCGGGACCTACGAGCAGTACTTC.

The V call is TRBV10-2, the J call TRBJ1-2, with TRBD1 as a possible D gene (6 bases). V shed 7 bases and J shed 7 bases, with 19 bases lying between them. Germline values: CDR1 WSHSY, CDR2 SAAADI. The CDR3 has 14 amino acids. The DNA of the CDR3 is TGCGCCAGCACCACCGGGACAACTTCGGGTGGCTACACCTTC. Translated: CASTTGTTSGGYTF.

As regards this clone: Distinct nucleotide sequences in the sample also encode this CDR3. V is TRBV5-1 and J is TRBJ2-3; 11 nucleotides line up with TRBD2. The CDR3 runs to 16 residues. Germline CDR1 SGHRS, CDR2 YFSETQ. J lost 5 bases, V lost 0 bases, and 5 bases had no gene match. CDR3 amino acids: CASSLDSGGARDTQYF. CDR3 nucleotides: TGCGCCAGCAGCTTGGATAGCGGGGGGGCCCGAGATACGCAGTATTTT.